Listed below are T cell receptor beta chains from one sample, sequenced in a study of T cells in tuberculosis. TCRdb keeps only in-frame clones here, not all; method: immunoSEQ multiplex PCR. The data contain tens of thousands of clones, 90% to 95% of them singletons. Sequenced material: PBMCs, taken at tuberculosis diagnosis. The source of these receptors is an adult with tuberculosis. Some clones in this sample may be carry-over from other donors' samples. Both conserved end residues are part of each CDR3. The order of the fields is V gene, J gene, D gene, clone size, CDR3 DNA, CDR3 protein. D genes are given only for firm matches. Only part of the rows carry a size: once, few, many, or a class if the clone is expanded.

TRBV4-1	TRBJ1-2	TRBD1	-	TGCGCCAGCAGCCATGCCGGGACAGACTATGGCTACACCTTC	CASSHAGTDYGYTF
TRBV18	TRBJ2-7	TRBD1	-	TGTGCCAGCTCACGAGCTGGACAGGCCGCCTACGAGCAGTACTTC	CASSRAGQAAYEQYF
TRBV7-9	TRBJ2-7	-	-	TGTGCCAGCAGCCCCGTCACACTCTCTACGGCTAGGCTGTACTTC	CASSPVTLSTARLYF
TRBV5-5	TRBJ2-7	TRBD2	-	TGTGCCAGCAGCCAACGAGTAACTAGCGGGGGTCGGGGCCACGAGCAGTACTTC	CASSQRVTSGGRGHEQYF
TRBV19	TRBJ1-5	TRBD1	few	TGTGCCAGTAGTTCCAGGGGGCGAAGCAATCAGCCCCAGCATTTT	CASSSRGRSNQPQHF
TRBV6-1	TRBJ1-1	-	-	TGTGCCAGCAGCCAGGGGTTTTATACTGAAGCTTTCTTT	CASSQGFYTEAFF
TRBV6-1	TRBJ1-2	-	-	TGTGCCAGCACCGGGGGGCGGATCTCGAATGGCTACACCTTC	CASTGGRISNGYTF
TRBV9	TRBJ2-2	-	-	TGTGCCAGCAGCGTAGCCCTCAGGGGGAACACCGGGGAGCTGTTTTTT	CASSVALRGNTGELFF
TRBV6-6	TRBJ2-4	TRBD1	-	TGTGCCAGCAGCTCCGGGACAGGAAAAAACATTCAGTACTTC	CASSSGTGKNIQYF
TRBV5-6	TRBJ1-2	-	-	TGTGCCAGCAGCTTAGGGGCAGGGAGGCACTATGGCTACACCTTC	CASSLGAGRHYGYTF
TRBV14	TRBJ2-7	-	-	TGTGCCAGCAGCCTAACGGGACACGGGTACGAGCAGTACTTC	CASSLTGHGYEQYF
TRBV7-9	TRBJ1-4	-	-	TGTGCCAGCAGCTTAGTATTGCAGGTGTCCGATGAAAAACTGTTTTTT	CASSLVLQVSDEKLFF
TRBV7-8	TRBJ2-5	TRBD2	-	TGTGCCAGCAGCGTACTGACACGGGGGGAAGAGACCCAGTACTTC	CASSVLTRGEETQYF
TRBV7-8	TRBJ1-1	-	-	TGTGCCAGCAGCGTTGACTTCAACACTGAAGCTTTCTTT	CASSVDFNTEAFF
TRBV5-6	TRBJ2-7	TRBD2	-	TGTGCCAGCAGCCGGACTAGTTTGTCCTACGAGCAGTACTTC	CASSRTSLSYEQYF
TRBV21-1	TRBJ2-4	-	-	TGTGCCAGCAGCAAAGCGTCACGGCGGGACAAAAACATTCAGTACTTC	CASSKASRRDKNIQYF
TRBV6-5	TRBJ2-7	TRBD1	-	TGTGCCAGCAGTTACGGGACAGGACCCTACGAGCAGTACTTC	CASSYGTGPYEQYF
TRBV18	TRBJ2-3	-	-	TGTGCCAGCTCACCACCCGTGGGGGGGGCCTCGACAGATACGCAGTATTTT	CASSPPVGGASTDTQYF
TRBV5-1	TRBJ1-6	TRBD1	once	TGCGCCAGCAGCGATGGGACAGGGAATTCACCCCTCCACTTT	CASSDGTGNSPLHF
TRBV5-1	TRBJ2-7	-	-	TGCGCCAGCAGCTTCGGCGGTGAGACAGCAACCTACGAGCAGTACTTC	CASSFGGETATYEQYF
TRBV7-2	TRBJ1-5	TRBD1	-	TGTGCCAGCAGCCCATACAGGGGGCGTGGGAGCAATCAGCCCCAGCATTTT	CASSPYRGRGSNQPQHF
TRBV9	TRBJ2-7	TRBD2	few	TGTGCCAGCAGTACTAGCGGCAAATCCTACGAGCAGTACTTC	CASSTSGKSYEQYF
TRBV5-6	TRBJ2-2	TRBD1	-	TGTGCCAGCAGCTTGGTTCACAGGGGGCCCGGGGAGCTGTTTTTT	CASSLVHRGPGELFF
TRBV7-2	TRBJ1-3	TRBD1	-	TGTGCCAGCAGCTCTCAAAACAGGGGACCTGGAAACACCATATATTTT	CASSSQNRGPGNTIYF
TRBV29-1	TRBJ1-1	-	once	TGCAGCGTTGACCTGACAGGAGGTAGCACTGAAGCTTTCTTT	CSVDLTGGSTEAFF
TRBV2	TRBJ1-2	-	-	TGTGCCACCGAAACCAAAGAGCGGGACCTCTATGGCTACACCTTC	CATETKERDLYGYTF
TRBV19	TRBJ2-3	-	once	TGTGCCAGTAGTATCCCAGGGATGAGCACAGATACGCAGTATTTT	CASSIPGMSTDTQYF
TRBV30	TRBJ2-7	-	-	TGTGCCTGGAGTGAAGGACATTTCTACGAGCAGTACTTC	CAWSEGHFYEQYF
TRBV7-8	TRBJ2-7	-	-	TGTGCCAGCAGCTTAGGGCAGGGGAGCTCCTACGAGCAGTACTTC	CASSLGQGSSYEQYF
TRBV2	TRBJ1-6	-	-	TGTGCCAGCAGTGAAGAGGCAGGGCGTAATTCACCCCTCCACTTT	CASSEEAGRNSPLHF
TRBV4-2	TRBJ2-7	TRBD1	-	TGTGCCAGCAGCCAACCGGGACAGGGAGCCTACGAGCAGTACTTC	CASSQPGQGAYEQYF
TRBV11-2	TRBJ2-7	TRBD1	-	TGTGCCAGCAGCTTGGGGACAGTATCCTACGAGCAGTACTTC	CASSLGTVSYEQYF
TRBV5-8	TRBJ1-4	-	-	TGTGCCAGCAGCTTGAGGGGTGGTAATGAAAAACTGTTTTTT	CASSLRGGNEKLFF
TRBV27	TRBJ2-7	-	few	TGTGCCAGCAGTTTATCGCAGCGCAGAACAGGCCCTTCCCCCTACGAGCAGTACTTC	CASSLSQRRTGPSPYEQYF
TRBV10-3	TRBJ2-2	-	once	TGTGCCATCAGTGACCCAACAGGTTCCGGGGAGCTGTTTTTT	CAISDPTGSGELFF
TRBV15	TRBJ1-2	-	once	TGTGCCACCAGCAGAGATCAGTATCCTGGCTACACCTTC	CATSRDQYPGYTF
TRBV20-1	TRBJ1-2	-	-	TGCAGTGCTAGAGATGGGGCAGACTACACCTTC	CSARDGADYTF
TRBV27	TRBJ2-1	TRBD1	-	TGTGCCAGCAGTATGGACAGGGCCTACAATGAGCAGTTCTTC	CASSMDRAYNEQFF
TRBV19	TRBJ2-7	TRBD1	-	TGTGCCAGTAGTATGACAGGGGGCTACGAGCAGTACTTC	CASSMTGGYEQYF
TRBV5-4	TRBJ1-1	TRBD1	once	TGTGCCAGCAGCTCGGAGGGACAGGCCGTGAACACTGAAGCTTTCTTT	CASSSEGQAVNTEAFF